A single sample is the source of the 21 T cell receptor beta chains below, sequenced in a study of cytomegalovirus exposure and HLA in healthy donors. The PCR used 60 Vbeta and 13 Jbeta primers. TCRdb's copy holds only in-frame clones and misses some; the assay was immunoSEQ multiplex PCR. The sample contains approximately 150,000 clones, around 80% of which appear only once. Sequenced: PBMCs. These receptors were obtained from a man aged 30-40 years in good health and CMV-seronegative.

There are a few counts of this clone. The V and J genes are TRBV7-3 and TRBJ2-7, with TRBD2 identical over 7 bases. The germline gives CDR1 SGHTA, CDR2 FQGTGA. With V trimmed by 2 bases and J by 3 bases, 4 bases remained unmatched. This CDR3 is 14 amino acids long. CDR3: CASSLSGGNYEQYF. Written as DNA, the CDR3 is TGTGCCAGCAGCTTATCCGGGGGGAACTACGAGCAGTACTTC.

The chain couples TRBV6-5 to TRBJ2-2, with a tentative D call TRBD2 (5 bases). Germline CDR1 reads MNHEY; CDR2 reads SVGAGI. The CDR3 sequence is 11 residues long. Trimming took off 6 bases at V and 6 bases at J, with 5 bases between the two ends. The CDR3 DNA reads as TGTGCCAGCAGGAGGGCCGGGGAGCTGTTTTTT. This encodes CASRRAGELFF.

This clone was counted a single time. This rearrangement joins TRBV7-3 to TRBJ2-1; 10 bases match TRBD2. CDR3 size: 14 residues. Trimming took 7 bases from V and 4 from J; bases not matched to a gene: 4. From germline, CDR1 is SGHTA and CDR2 FQGTGA. The CDR3 region has the DNA TGTGCCAGCAAACTAGCGGGGATATACAATGAGCAGTTCTTC. Translated: CASKLAGIYNEQFF.

This chain connects TRBV6-5 to TRBJ2-2; no definite D call. CDR1 MNHEY and CDR2 SVGAGI come from the germline V gene. The CDR3 is made up of 13 amino acids. The V end lost 6 bases, the J end lost 6 bases, and 11 bases lay between the germline ends. CDR3 in amino acids: CASRPSVSGELFF. The CDR3 DNA sequence: TGTGCCAGCAGACCCAGTGTATCCGGGGAGCTGTTTTTT.

The V gene is TRBV4-1, the J gene TRBJ2-7; TRBD2 agrees at 8 bases. Germline CDR1 is MGHRA and CDR2 is YSYEKL. After removal of 5 bases from V and 2 bases from J, the junction contained 8 bases not matched to a gene. There are 15 residues in the CDR3. The CDR3 region is CASSFSGSATYEQYF. The CDR3 DNA sequence: TGCGCCAGCAGCTTCAGCGGGAGTGCGACCTACGAGCAGTACTTC.

This chain uses TRBV28 with TRBJ2-1; TRBD2 agrees at 8 bases. Germline V gene lookup returns CDR1 MDHEN and CDR2 SYDVKM. Trimming at V came to 2 bases and at J to 5 bases, leaving 14 bases not matched to a gene. The CDR3 is 18 residues long. The CDR3 here is CASSLGSGTGGDNNEQFF. In nucleotides, the CDR3 is TGTGCCAGCAGTTTAGGGTCCGGGACGGGGGGGGATAACAATGAGCAGTTCTTC. Filled out from reference TRBV28 and TRBJ2-1, the complete variable domain reads DVKVTQSSRYLVKRTGEKVFLECVQDMDHENMFWYRQDPGLGLRLIYFSYDVKMKEKGDIPEGYSVSREKKERFSLILESASTNQTSMYLCASSLGSGTGGDNNEQFFGPGTRLTVL.

V usage is TRBV7-8 and J usage is TRBJ1-5, with 7 bases matching TRBD1. Germline values: CDR1 SGHVS, CDR2 FQNEAQ. With 5 bases clipped from V and 3 bases from J, the junction kept 4 bases outside the gene matches. This CDR3 comprises 14 residues. The CDR3 DNA is TGTGCCAGCAGCGTAGGGGGCTACAATCAGCCCCAGCATTTT. As protein: CASSVGGYNQPQHF.

This chain joins TRBV6-6 and TRBJ2-2; possibly TRBD2 for D (6 bases). V lost 5 bases and J 3 bases, leaving 10 bases between the germline ends. Germline V gives CDR1 MNHNY, CDR2 SVGAGI (reference sequence). The CDR3 sequence is 14 residues long. CDR3 sequence: CASSTGTDTGELFF. The CDR3 DNA follows: TGTGCCAGCAGTACCGGGACTGACACCGGGGAGCTGTTTTTT.

The genes are TRBV21-1 and TRBJ2-7; the tabulated D call, TRBD2, remains unverified against the DNA. TRBV21-1 is deemed a pseudogene. This CDR3 has 15 amino acids. As DNA, the CDR3 is TGTGCCAGCAGCGGAGCCCGGGACTCCTCCTACGAGCAGTACTTC. Encoded protein: CASSGARDSSYEQYF.

The chain joins TRBV28 to TRBJ1-2; 7 bases are shared with TRBD1. CDR3 length equals 14 residues. V was pared by 2 bases and J by 10 bases, with 10 bases of the junction left unmatched. Germline V lookup: CDR1 MDHEN, CDR2 SYDVKM. The CDR3 loop reads CASSLTTGASSYTF. The CDR3 nucleotides are TGTGCCAGCAGTTTAACCACAGGGGCCTCCTCCTACACCTTC.

The V and J genes are TRBV9 and TRBJ2-2; 11 nucleotides line up with TRBD2. The trim removed 4 bases at V and 7 bases at J, leaving 6 bases unmatched. Germline V CDR1 and CDR2: SGDLS, YYNGEE. CDR3 length equals 15 residues. This CDR3 reads CASSQLAGDSGELFF. The CDR3 bases are TGTGCCAGCAGCCAACTAGCGGGGGACAGCGGGGAGCTGTTTTTT.

The CDR3 bases are TGTGCCAGCAGTTTCAGGGGCAGAAACACTGAAGCTTTCTTT. It specifies CASSFRGRNTEAFF. The V gene is TRBV28, the J gene TRBJ1-1, with D perhaps TRBD1 (6 bases). Per the germline V gene, CDR1 is MDHEN and CDR2 is SYDVKM. The CDR3 contains 14 residues. Trimming took 3 bases from V and 2 from J, leaving 10 bases between them.

This clone was detected only once. The V call is TRBV27, the J call TRBJ1-5; D not certain. The length of the CDR3 is 15 residues. CDR1 MNHEY and CDR2 SMNVEV come from the germline V gene (reference sequence). Trimming removed 6 bases from V and 1 base from J, with 13 bases in between. The CDR3 nucleotides are TGTGCCAGCAGCACATCGGAGGGAAGCAATCAGCCCCAGCATTTT. Residues: CASSTSEGSNQPQHF.

This clone appeared a few times. The DNA for the CDR3 is TGTGCCAGCAGCCTACAGAGCTACGAGCAGTACTTC. Encoded protein: CASSLQSYEQYF. The chain is built from TRBV28 and TRBJ2-7; D gene ambiguous. Germline V lookup: CDR1 MDHEN, CDR2 SYDVKM. The CDR3 runs 12 residues. Trimming pared 6 bases from V and 3 bases from J, leaving 9 bases between.

The J gene is TRBJ1-1, the V gene TRBV18; D call uncertain. V lost 2 bases and J 8 bases, leaving 9 bases between the germline ends. CDR3 size: 12 residues. The germline CDR1 and CDR2 sequences are KGHSH and LQKENI. The CDR3 loop is CASSPGSIEAFF. The CDR3 bases are TGTGCCAGCTCACCAGGCTCAATAGAAGCTTTCTTT.

The chain links TRBV5-1 to TRBJ2-7; 8 bases fit TRBD2. The germline CDR1 and CDR2 sequences are SGHRS and YFSETQ. The CDR3 runs 18 residues. With 4 bases clipped from V and 3 bases from J, the junction kept 18 bases outside the gene matches. CDR3: CASSPGPGGSLYFYEQYF. CDR3 in DNA: TGCGCCAGCAGCCCTGGACCGGGAGGGTCCCTTTACTTCTACGAGCAGTACTTC.

J is TRBJ1-2 and V is TRBV9; TRBD1 aligns across 7 bases. After removal of 4 bases from V and 5 bases from J, the junction contained 5 bases not matched to a gene. Looked up from germline, CDR1 is SGDLS and CDR2 is YYNGEE. The CDR3 consists of 13 residues. Here the CDR3 reads CASSPGQIYGYTF. CDR3 nucleotide sequence: TGTGCCAGCAGCCCGGGACAGATTTATGGCTACACCTTC.

The chain has TRBV27 and TRBJ1-2; D call uncertain. V lost 10 bases and J lost 8, with 23 bases in between. In germline, CDR1 is MNHEY, CDR2 SMNVEV (reference sequence). This CDR3 contains 14 residues. The chain's CDR3 is CATFSPNFPGGYTF. The DNA for the CDR3 is TGTGCCACCTTCTCCCCCAATTTCCCAGGAGGCTACACCTTC.

The chain couples TRBV5-1 to TRBJ1-1, with 8 positions matching TRBD1. Germline CDR1 and CDR2: SGHRS and YFSETQ. After removal of 4 bases from V and 8 bases from J, the junction contained 10 bases not matched to a gene. This CDR3 spans 14 amino acids. The CDR3 nucleotides read TGCGCCAGCAGCGAGGGACAGGTAGGGCCAGAAGCTTTCTTT. This translates into CASSEGQVGPEAFF. The full variable domain, in which reference TRBV5-1 and TRBJ1-1 provide the parts outside the CDR3, is KAGVTQTPRYLIKTRGQQVTLSCSPISGHRSVSWYQQTPGQGLQFLFEYFSETQRNKGNFPGRFSGRQFSNSRSEMNVSTLELGDSALYLCASSEGQVGPEAFFGQGTRLTVV.

J is TRBJ1-3 and V is TRBV30, with a tentative D call TRBD1 (6 bases). CDR3 length: 14 residues. Germline lookup yields CDR1 GTSNPN and CDR2 SVGIG (reference sequence). Trimming stripped 7 bases from V and 0 bases from J, with 13 bases between. The CDR3: CASQGETSGNTIYF. The CDR3 coding sequence is TGTGCCTCACAGGGCGAGACCTCTGGAAACACCATATATTTT.

In its sample, this clone was seen a few times. This chain connects TRBV9 to TRBJ1-2; perhaps TRBD1 as D (6 bases). The germline CDR1 and CDR2 sequences are SGDLS and YYNGEE. The length of the CDR3 is 15 residues. V was cut by 0 bases and J by 0 bases, with 9 bases left in between. CDR3 residues: CASSVGWGPNYGYTF. CDR3 DNA sequence: TGTGCCAGCAGCGTAGGGTGGGGGCCTAACTATGGCTACACCTTC.